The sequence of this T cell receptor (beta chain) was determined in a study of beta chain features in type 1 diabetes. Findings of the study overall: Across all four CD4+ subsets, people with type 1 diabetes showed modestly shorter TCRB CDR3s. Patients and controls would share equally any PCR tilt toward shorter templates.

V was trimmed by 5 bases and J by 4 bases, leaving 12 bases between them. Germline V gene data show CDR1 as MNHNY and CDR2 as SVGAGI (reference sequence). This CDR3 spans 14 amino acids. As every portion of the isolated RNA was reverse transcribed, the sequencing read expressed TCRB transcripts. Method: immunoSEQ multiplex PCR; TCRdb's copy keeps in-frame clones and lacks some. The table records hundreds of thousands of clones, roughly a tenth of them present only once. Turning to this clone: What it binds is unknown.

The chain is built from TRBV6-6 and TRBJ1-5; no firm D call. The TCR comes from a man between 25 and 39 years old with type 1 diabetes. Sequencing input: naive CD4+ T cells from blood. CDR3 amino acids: CASSRAAGNQPQHF. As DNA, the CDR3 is TGTGCCAGCAGTCGCGCAGCGGGGAATCAGCCCCAGCATTTT.